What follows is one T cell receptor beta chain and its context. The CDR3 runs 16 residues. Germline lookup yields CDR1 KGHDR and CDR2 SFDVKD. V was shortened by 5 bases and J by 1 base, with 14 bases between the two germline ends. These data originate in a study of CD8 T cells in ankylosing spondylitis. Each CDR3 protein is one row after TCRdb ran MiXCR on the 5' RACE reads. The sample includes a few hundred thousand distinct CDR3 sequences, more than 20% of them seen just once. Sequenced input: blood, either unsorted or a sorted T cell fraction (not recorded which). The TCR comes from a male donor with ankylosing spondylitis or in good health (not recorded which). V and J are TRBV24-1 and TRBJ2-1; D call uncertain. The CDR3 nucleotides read TGTGCCACCAGTGCCCGAAGCGCCCGGTCCTACAATGAGCAGTTCTTC. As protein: CATSARSARSYNEQFF.